This T cell receptor (beta chain) was captured in a study of cytomegalovirus exposure and HLA in healthy donors. 60 Vbeta and 13 Jbeta primers were used in PCR. Data came from immunoSEQ multiplex PCR; TCRdb stores just in-frame clones and leaves some out. The table lists some 130,000 clones, 65% to 80% of them singletons. V lost 11 bases, J lost 1 base, and 15 bases lay in between. The CDR3 length is 13 residues. Germline lookup yields CDR1 ENHRY and CDR2 SYGVKD. The chain links TRBV10-3 to TRBJ2-7; perhaps TRBD1 as D (5 bases). Sequencing used PBMCs. The clonotype comes from a human donor in good health. The CDR3 DNA reads as TGTGCCTCCAGGACACCCGAGTCCTACGAGCAGTACTTC. It codes for CASRTPESYEQYF.